Listed below are T cell receptor beta chains from one sample, sequenced in a study of siplizumab effects on memory and regulatory T cells. Profiling relied on immunoSEQ multiplex PCR, and the TCRdb table lists in-frame clones only, not all of them. The data hold 90,000 to 110,000 clones, with roughly 94% observed a single time. Material: Tregs sorted from blood. All receptors derive from a human donor in good health. Each CDR3 is given with its conserved first and last residue. Not all rows give a size; the values are once, few, many and, for expanded clones, a class.

j_call v_call clone_size cdr3_aa
TRBJ2-5 TRBV5-5 . CASSSHPGTGGETQYF
TRBJ2-1 TRBV19 . CASSIGTSGSEQFF
TRBJ2-3 TRBV7-3 . CASSLLAGGTDTQYF
TRBJ2-1 TRBV19 . CASRGARAASGRVAEQFF
TRBJ1-1 TRBV5-1 . CASSSGVRAFF
TRBJ1-3 TRBV7-6 . CASSLFQGASSGNTIYF
TRBJ1-4 TRBV19 . CASRVQGPTNEKLFF
TRBJ2-1 TRBV15 . CATSRLVGEQFF
. TRBV5-1 . CASSPDRALYEQYF
TRBJ1-1 TRBV15 . CATSRLLTSGRINTEAFF
TRBJ2-3 TRBV7-9 . CASNPWAKQGGEDTQYF
TRBJ2-5 TRBV9 . CASSASYAGGPEQETQYF
TRBJ2-5 TRBV7-6 . CASSPMYGLAETQYF
TRBJ1-1 TRBV20-1 few CSARDGTGAFF
TRBJ1-2 TRBV9 few CASRNYGYTF
TRBJ2-6 TRBV7-9 . CASRNGRTSSGANVLTF
TRBJ1-5 TRBV10-3 . CAISQDRGNQPQHF
TRBJ2-6 TRBV19 . CASSRAGTGGSGANVLTF
TRBJ2-1 TRBV5-5 . CASTPRVGYNEQFF
TRBJ2-1 TRBV4-1 . CASSQEGDASWNEQFF
TRBJ2-2 TRBV2 . CASSDRVLGELFF
TRBJ1-6 TRBV11-2 . CASSLSGGSPLHF
TRBJ2-6 TRBV30 . CASPGQSSSGANVLTF
TRBJ2-7 TRBV25-1 . CASSVAGQGASEQYF
TRBJ1-4 TRBV6-1 once CASTRARTYEKLFF
TRBJ2-1 TRBV7-6 . CASSPSGDEQFF
TRBJ2-2 TRBV10-3 . CASRVGQPPGELFF
TRBJ2-3 TRBV5-1 . CASSYGLVSDTQYF
TRBJ1-3 TRBV6-5 . CASSYSGSGNTIYF
TRBJ1-2 TRBV6-6 . CASRSGTGRIYYGYTF
TRBJ1-2 TRBV6-5 once CASSYLMPTYGYTF
TRBJ1-2 TRBV29-1 . CSVTDRGSYGYTF
TRBJ2-5 TRBV27 . CASSFMRQGYQETQYF
TRBJ1-1 TRBV6-1 . CATQGSRTEAFF
TRBJ1-2 TRBV6-6 . CASKEGATHGYTF
TRBJ1-5 TRBV30 . CAWSVRGTSNQPQHF
TRBJ2-7 TRBV5-1 . CASSLGRVGVRQYF
TRBJ1-5 TRBV6-1 . CASRITGVGQPQHF
TRBJ2-1 TRBV5-4 . CASSLGGTVYNEQFF
TRBJ1-4 TRBV27 . CASSLSRGGLSEKLFF
TRBJ1-2 TRBV19 . CASSMFSGTGYYGYTF
TRBJ1-3 TRBV7-9 . CASTPDPGRVARSGNTIYF
TRBJ1-1 TRBV15 . CATSREPGQPEAFF